These T cell receptor beta chains were read from a single sample in a study of shared clonotypes between healthy human individuals. Sequencing used immunoSEQ multiplex PCR; TCRdb keeps in-frame clones, though not all of them. This sample has roughly 700,000 clones, with about 90% found just once. Sequenced: memory CD8+ T cells from PBMCs. These receptors were collected from a man between 18 and 29 years old in good health. Some clones in this sample may be carry-over from other donors' samples. The CDR3 runs from the conserved cysteine through the conserved F or W. Fields, in order: clone size, V gene, D gene, J gene, CDR3 DNA, CDR3 protein. D genes are given only for firm matches. Clone size is not always given. Where it is, it says once, few, many or a class for expanded clones.

abundance: NA
v_gene: TRBV5-1
d_gene: NA
j_gene: TRBJ2-7
CDR3nt: TGCGCCAGCAGCTTGTCGACAGGGAGGCCCTACGAGCAGTACTTC
CDR3aa: CASSLSTGRPYEQYF

abundance: NA
v_gene: TRBV19
d_gene: NA
j_gene: TRBJ2-7
CDR3nt: TGTGCCAGTAGTATCCGAGGCGGAGTGTACGCCGAGCAGTACTTC
CDR3aa: CASSIRGGVYAEQYF

abundance: NA
v_gene: TRBV18
d_gene: TRBD2
j_gene: TRBJ2-5
CDR3nt: TGTGCCAGCTCCGTGGGGGGTGCGCGGGAGCGGGAGACCCAGTACTTC
CDR3aa: CASSVGGARERETQYF

abundance: NA
v_gene: TRBV6-5
d_gene: NA
j_gene: TRBJ1-3
CDR3nt: TGTGCCAGCAGTTACTCGGATGAGACTGGAAACACCATATATTTT
CDR3aa: CASSYSDETGNTIYF

abundance: NA
v_gene: TRBV9
d_gene: NA
j_gene: TRBJ1-5
CDR3nt: TGTGCCAGCAGCGTAGCATCCCACGGGAGGCCCCAGCATTTT
CDR3aa: CASSVASHGRPQHF

abundance: NA
v_gene: TRBV9
d_gene: NA
j_gene: TRBJ1-5
CDR3nt: TGTGCCAGCAGCGTAGGGGGTGATAGCAATCAGCCCCAGCATTTT
CDR3aa: CASSVGGDSNQPQHF

abundance: NA
v_gene: TRBV28
d_gene: TRBD1
j_gene: TRBJ1-1
CDR3nt: TGTGCCAGCAGTACACCGGGACAGGGGGTATATGAAGCTTTCTTT
CDR3aa: CASSTPGQGVYEAFF

abundance: NA
v_gene: TRBV27
d_gene: NA
j_gene: TRBJ1-6
CDR3nt: TGTGCCAGCAGCCTACAGCTCTCCTATAATTCACCCCTCCACTTT
CDR3aa: CASSLQLSYNSPLHF

abundance: NA
v_gene: TRBV19
d_gene: NA
j_gene: TRBJ2-1
CDR3nt: TGTGCCAGTAGTAAGGCAAGATACAATGAGCAGTTCTTC
CDR3aa: CASSKARYNEQFF

abundance: once
v_gene: TRBV4-3
d_gene: NA
j_gene: TRBJ2-3
CDR3nt: TGCGCCAGCAGCCAAGTCTACGTGAGCACAGATACGCAGTATTTT
CDR3aa: CASSQVYVSTDTQYF

abundance: NA
v_gene: TRBV6-5
d_gene: TRBD1
j_gene: TRBJ2-7
CDR3nt: TGTGCCAGCAGCCCCAGACAGGGGGCCTACGAGCAGTACTTC
CDR3aa: CASSPRQGAYEQYF

abundance: NA
v_gene: TRBV29-1
d_gene: TRBD1
j_gene: TRBJ2-1
CDR3nt: TGCAGCGTGACAGGGGTTACCTACAATGAGCAGTTCTTC
CDR3aa: CSVTGVTYNEQFF

abundance: NA
v_gene: TRBV5-6
d_gene: TRBD1
j_gene: TRBJ1-2
CDR3nt: TGTGCCAGCAGTTCAGCCCCCGGGACAGGGGAACATGGCTACACCTTC
CDR3aa: CASSSAPGTGEHGYTF